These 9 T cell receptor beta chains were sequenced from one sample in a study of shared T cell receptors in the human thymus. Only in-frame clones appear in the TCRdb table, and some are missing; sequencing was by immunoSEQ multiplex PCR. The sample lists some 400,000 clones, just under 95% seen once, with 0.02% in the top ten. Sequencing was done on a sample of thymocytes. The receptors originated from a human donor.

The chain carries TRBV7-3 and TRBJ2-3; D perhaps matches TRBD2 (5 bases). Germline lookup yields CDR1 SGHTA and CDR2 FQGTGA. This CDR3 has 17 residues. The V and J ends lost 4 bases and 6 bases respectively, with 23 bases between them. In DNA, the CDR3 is TGTGCCAGCAGCTCCTCCCCGGCGGCTTACCGAGGGGATACGCAGTATTTT. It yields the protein CASSSSPAAYRGDTQYF.

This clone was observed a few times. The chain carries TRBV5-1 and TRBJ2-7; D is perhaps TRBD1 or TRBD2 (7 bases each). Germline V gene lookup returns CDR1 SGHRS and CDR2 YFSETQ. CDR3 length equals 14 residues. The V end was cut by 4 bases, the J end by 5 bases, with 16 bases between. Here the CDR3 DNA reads TGCGCCAGCAGCCCGGTGGGAGGGGGCCACGAGCAGTACTTC. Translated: CASSPVGGGHEQYF.

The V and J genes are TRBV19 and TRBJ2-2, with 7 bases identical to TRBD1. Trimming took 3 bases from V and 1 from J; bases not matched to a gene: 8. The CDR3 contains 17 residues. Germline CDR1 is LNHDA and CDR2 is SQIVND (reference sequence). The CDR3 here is CASSIIGGSGNTGELFF. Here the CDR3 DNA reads TGTGCCAGTAGTATTATAGGGGGCAGCGGGAACACCGGGGAGCTGTTTTTT.

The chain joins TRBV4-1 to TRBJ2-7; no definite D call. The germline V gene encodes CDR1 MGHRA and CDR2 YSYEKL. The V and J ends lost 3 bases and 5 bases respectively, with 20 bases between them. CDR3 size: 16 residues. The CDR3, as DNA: TGCGCCAGCAGCCAGACCAGGAGACCAAAGCGAAACGAGCAGTACTTC. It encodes CASSQTRRPKRNEQYF.

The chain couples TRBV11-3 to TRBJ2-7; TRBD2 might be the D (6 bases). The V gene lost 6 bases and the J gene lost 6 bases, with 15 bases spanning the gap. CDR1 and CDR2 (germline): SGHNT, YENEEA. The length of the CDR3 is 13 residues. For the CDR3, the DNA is TGTGCCAGCAGTTCACGACTAGATCGCGAGCAGTACTTC. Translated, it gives CASSSRLDREQYF.

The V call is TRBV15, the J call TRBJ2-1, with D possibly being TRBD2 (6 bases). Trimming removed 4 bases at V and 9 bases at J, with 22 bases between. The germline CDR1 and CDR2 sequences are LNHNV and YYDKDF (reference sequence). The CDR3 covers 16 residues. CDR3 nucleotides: TGTGCCACCAGCATTCTCCGGGACTCTATGACGCCTGAGCAGTTCTTC. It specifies CATSILRDSMTPEQFF.

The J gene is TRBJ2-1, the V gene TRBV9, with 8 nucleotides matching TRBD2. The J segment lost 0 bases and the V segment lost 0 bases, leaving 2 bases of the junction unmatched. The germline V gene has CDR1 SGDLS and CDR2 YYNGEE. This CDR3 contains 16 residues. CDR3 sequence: CASSVVGRGSYNEQFF. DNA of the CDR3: TGTGCCAGCAGCGTAGTCGGGAGGGGCTCCTACAATGAGCAGTTCTTC. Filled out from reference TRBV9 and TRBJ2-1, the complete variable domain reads DSGVTQTPKHLITATGQRVTLRCSPRSGDLSVYWYQQSLDQGLQFLIQYYNGEERAKGNILERFSAQQFPDLHSELNLSSLELGDSALYFCASSVVGRGSYNEQFFGPGTRLTVL.

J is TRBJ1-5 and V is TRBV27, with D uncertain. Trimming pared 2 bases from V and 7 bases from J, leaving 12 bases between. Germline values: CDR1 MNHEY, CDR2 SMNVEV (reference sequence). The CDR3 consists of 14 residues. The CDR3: CASSLVFRGQPQHF. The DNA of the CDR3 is TGTGCCAGCAGTTTAGTCTTCCGGGGACAGCCCCAGCATTTT.

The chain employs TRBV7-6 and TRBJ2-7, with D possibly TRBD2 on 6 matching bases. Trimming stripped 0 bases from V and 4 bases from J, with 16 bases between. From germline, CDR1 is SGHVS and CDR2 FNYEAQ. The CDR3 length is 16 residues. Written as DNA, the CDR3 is TGTGCCAGCAGCTTAGCCGGGCGGGGCGAGGAGTACGAGCAGTACTTC. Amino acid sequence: CASSLAGRGEEYEQYF.